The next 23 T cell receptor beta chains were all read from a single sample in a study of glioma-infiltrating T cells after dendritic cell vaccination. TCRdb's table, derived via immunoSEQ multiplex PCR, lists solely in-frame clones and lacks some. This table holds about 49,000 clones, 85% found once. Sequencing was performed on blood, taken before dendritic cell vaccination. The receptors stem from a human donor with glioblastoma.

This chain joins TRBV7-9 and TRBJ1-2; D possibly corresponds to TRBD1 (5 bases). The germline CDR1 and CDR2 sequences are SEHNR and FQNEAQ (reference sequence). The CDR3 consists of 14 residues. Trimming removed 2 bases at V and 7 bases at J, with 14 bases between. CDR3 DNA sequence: TGTGCCAGCAGCTTAAGGGACTCATCGCTTGGCTACACCTTC. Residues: CASSLRDSSLGYTF. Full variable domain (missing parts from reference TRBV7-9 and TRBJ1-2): DTGVSQNPRHKITKRGQNVTFRCDPISEHNRLYWYRQTLGQGPEFLTYFQNEAQLEKSRLLSDRFSAERPKGSFSTLEIQRTEQGDSAMYLCASSLRDSSLGYTFGSGTRLTVV.

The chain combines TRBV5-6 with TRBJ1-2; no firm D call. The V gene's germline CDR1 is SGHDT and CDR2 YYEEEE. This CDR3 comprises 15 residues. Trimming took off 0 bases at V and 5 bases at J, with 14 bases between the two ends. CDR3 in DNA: TGTGCCAGCAGCTTGGCCGGGGTTATGGGGTATGGCTACACCTTC. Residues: CASSLAGVMGYGYTF.

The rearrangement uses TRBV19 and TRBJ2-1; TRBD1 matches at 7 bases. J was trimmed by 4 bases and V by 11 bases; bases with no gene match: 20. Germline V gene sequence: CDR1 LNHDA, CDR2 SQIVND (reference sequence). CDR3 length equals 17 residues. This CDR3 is CAASIGHGQDLYNEQFF. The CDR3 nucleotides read TGTGCCGCCAGTATCGGCCATGGACAGGACCTATACAATGAGCAGTTCTTC.

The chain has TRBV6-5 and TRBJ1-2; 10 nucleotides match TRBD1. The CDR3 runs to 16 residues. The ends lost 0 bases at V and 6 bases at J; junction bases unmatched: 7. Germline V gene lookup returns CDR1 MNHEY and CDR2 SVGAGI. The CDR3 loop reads CASSYSTAGTGDGYTF. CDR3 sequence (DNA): TGTGCCAGCAGTTACTCCACCGCCGGGACAGGGGATGGCTACACCTTC.

CDR3 sequence (DNA): TGTGCCAGCTCACCTCCGGGACAAGGATACGAGCAGTACTTC. Its translation is CASSPPGQGYEQYF. V usage is TRBV18 and J usage is TRBJ2-7; tentatively, D is TRBD1 (6 bases). V gave up 3 bases and J gave up 4 bases, with 13 bases separating them. This CDR3 is 14 amino acids long. CDR1 and CDR2 (germline): KGHSH, LQKENI.

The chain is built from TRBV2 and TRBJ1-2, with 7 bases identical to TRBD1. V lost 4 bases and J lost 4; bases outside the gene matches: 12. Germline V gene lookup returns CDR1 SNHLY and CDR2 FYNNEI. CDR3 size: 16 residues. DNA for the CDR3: TGTGCCAGCAGTGTCCTAAGACAGGGTTCCGTCTATGGCTACACCTTC. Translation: CASSVLRQGSVYGYTF.

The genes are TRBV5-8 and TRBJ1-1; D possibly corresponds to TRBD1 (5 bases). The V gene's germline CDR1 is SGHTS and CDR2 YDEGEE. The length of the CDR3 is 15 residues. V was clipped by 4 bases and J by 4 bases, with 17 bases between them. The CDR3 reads CASSPKWAGGTEAFF. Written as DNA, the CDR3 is TGTGCCAGCAGCCCTAAGTGGGCGGGGGGCACTGAAGCTTTCTTT.

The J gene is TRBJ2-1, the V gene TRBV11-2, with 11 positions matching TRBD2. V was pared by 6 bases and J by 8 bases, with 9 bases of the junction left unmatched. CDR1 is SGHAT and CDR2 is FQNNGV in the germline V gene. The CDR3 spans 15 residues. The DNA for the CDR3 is TGTGCCAGCAGAAAATTAGCGGGGGGGCCCTATGAGCAGTTCTTC. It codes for CASRKLAGGPYEQFF.

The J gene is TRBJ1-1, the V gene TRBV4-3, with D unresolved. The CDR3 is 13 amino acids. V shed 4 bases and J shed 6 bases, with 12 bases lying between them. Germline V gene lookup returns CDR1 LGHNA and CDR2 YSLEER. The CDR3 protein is CASSLQGGSEAFF. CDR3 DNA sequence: TGCGCCAGCAGCCTTCAAGGAGGGTCTGAAGCTTTCTTT.

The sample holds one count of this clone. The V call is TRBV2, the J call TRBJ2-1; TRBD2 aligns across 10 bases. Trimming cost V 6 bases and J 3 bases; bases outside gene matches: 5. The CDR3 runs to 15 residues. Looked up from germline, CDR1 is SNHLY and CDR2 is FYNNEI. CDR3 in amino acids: CASRSGRAGYNEQFF. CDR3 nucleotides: TGTGCCAGCAGGAGCGGGAGGGCCGGCTACAATGAGCAGTTCTTC.

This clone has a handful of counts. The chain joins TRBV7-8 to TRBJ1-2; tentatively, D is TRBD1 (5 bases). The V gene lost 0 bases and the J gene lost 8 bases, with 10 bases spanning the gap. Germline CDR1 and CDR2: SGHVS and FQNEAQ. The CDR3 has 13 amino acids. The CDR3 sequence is CASSLAQGLGYTF. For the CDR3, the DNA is TGTGCCAGCAGCTTAGCGCAGGGACTGGGCTACACCTTC. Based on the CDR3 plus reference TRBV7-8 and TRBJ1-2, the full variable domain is GAGVSQSPRYKVAKRGQDVALRCDPISGHVSLFWYQQALGQGPEFLTYFQNEAQLDKSGLPSDRFFAERPEGSVSTLKIQRTQQEDSAVYLCASSLAQGLGYTFGSGTRLTVV.

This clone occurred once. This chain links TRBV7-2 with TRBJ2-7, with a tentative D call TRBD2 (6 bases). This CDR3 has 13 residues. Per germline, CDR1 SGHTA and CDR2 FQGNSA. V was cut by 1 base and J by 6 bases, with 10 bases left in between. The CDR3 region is CASSLVQEGEQYF. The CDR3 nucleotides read TGTGCCAGCAGCTTAGTCCAGGAGGGCGAGCAGTACTTC.

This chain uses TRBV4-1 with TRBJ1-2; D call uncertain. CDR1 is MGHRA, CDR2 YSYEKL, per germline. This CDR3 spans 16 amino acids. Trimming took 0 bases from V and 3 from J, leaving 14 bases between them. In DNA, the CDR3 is TGCGCCAGCAGCCAAGATCAGAGGAAGGTCGACTATGGCTACACCTTC. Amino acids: CASSQDQRKVDYGYTF.

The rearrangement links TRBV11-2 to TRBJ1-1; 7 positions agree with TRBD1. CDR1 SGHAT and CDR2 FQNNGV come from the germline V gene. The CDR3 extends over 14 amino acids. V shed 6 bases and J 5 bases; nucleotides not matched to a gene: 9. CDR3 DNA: TGTGCCAGCAGTTCAACAGGGGAATGGACTGAAGCTTTCTTT. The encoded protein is CASSSTGEWTEAFF. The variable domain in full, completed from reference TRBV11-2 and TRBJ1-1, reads EAGVAQSPRYKIIEKRQSVAFWCNPISGHATLYWYQQILGQGPKLLIQFQNNGVVDDSQLPKDRFSAERLKGVDSTLKIQPAKLEDSAVYLCASSSTGEWTEAFFGQGTRLTVV.

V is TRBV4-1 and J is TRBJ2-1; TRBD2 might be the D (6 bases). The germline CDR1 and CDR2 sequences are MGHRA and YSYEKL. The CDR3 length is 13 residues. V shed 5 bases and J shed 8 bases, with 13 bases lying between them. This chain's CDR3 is CASSTGLIHEQFF. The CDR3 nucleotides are TGCGCCAGCAGCACGGGACTTATCCATGAGCAGTTCTTC.

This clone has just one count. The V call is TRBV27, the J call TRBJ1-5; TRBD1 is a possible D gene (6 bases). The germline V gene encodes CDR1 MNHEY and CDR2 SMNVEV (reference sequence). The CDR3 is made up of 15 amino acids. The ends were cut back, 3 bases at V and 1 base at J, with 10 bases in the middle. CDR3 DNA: TGTGCCAGCAGTTTCCCCGACAGGAGCAATCAGCCCCAGCATTTT. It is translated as CASSFPDRSNQPQHF.

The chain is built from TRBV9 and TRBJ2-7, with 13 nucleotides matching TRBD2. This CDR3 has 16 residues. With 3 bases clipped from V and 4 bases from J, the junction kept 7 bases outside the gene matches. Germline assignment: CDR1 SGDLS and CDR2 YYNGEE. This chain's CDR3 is CASSAGTSGITYEQYF. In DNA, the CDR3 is TGTGCCAGCAGCGCCGGGACTAGCGGGATAACTTACGAGCAGTACTTC.

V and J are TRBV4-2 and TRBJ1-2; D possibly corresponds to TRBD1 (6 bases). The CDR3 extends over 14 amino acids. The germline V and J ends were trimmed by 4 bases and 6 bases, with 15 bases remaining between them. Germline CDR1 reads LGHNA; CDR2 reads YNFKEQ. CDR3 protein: CASSLQPWTDGYTF. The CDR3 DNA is TGTGCCAGCAGCCTACAACCGTGGACAGATGGCTACACCTTC.

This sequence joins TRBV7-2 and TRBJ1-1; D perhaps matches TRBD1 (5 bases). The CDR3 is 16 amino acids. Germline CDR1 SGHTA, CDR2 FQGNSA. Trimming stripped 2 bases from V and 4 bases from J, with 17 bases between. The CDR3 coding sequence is TGTGCCAGCAGCTTAAACCGACAGACAAGCCGCACTGAAGCTTTCTTT. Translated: CASSLNRQTSRTEAFF.

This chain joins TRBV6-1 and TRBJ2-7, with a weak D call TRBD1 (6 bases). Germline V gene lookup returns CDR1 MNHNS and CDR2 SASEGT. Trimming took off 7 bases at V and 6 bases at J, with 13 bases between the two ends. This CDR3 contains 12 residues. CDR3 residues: CASNADSREQYF. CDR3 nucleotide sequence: TGTGCCAGCAACGCGGACAGCCGCGAGCAGTACTTC.

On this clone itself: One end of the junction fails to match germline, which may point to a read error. The CDR3 nucleotides read TGTGCCAGCAGTCGACAATGGACAGGGCAAGAGATCCAGTACTTC. Amino acid sequence: CASSRQWTGQEIQYF. The V gene is TRBV11-3, the J gene TRBJ2-5; 8 nucleotides agree with TRBD1. The CDR3 loop spans 15 amino acids. CDR1 and CDR2 from the germline V gene are SGHNT and YENEEA. The full variable domain, its missing parts supplied by reference TRBV11-3 and TRBJ2-5, is EAGVVQSPRYKIIEKKQPVAFWCNPISGHNTLYWYLQNLGQGPELLIRYENEEAVDDSQLPKDRFSAERLKGVDSTLKIQPAELGDSAVYLCASSRQWTGQEIQYFGPGTRLLVL.

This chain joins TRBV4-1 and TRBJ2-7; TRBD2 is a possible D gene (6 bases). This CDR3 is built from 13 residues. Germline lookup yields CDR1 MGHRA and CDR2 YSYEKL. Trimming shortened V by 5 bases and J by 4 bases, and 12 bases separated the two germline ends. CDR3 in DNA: TGCGCCAGCAGCGAGGGACTCCTTTACGAGCAGTACTTC. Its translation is CASSEGLLYEQYF.

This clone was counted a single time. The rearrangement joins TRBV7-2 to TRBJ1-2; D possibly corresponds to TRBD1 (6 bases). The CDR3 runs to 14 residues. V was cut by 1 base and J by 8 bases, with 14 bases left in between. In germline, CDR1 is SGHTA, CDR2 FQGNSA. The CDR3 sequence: CASSLDLGARGYTF. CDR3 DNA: TGTGCCAGCAGCTTAGATTTGGGGGCGCGGGGCTACACCTTC.